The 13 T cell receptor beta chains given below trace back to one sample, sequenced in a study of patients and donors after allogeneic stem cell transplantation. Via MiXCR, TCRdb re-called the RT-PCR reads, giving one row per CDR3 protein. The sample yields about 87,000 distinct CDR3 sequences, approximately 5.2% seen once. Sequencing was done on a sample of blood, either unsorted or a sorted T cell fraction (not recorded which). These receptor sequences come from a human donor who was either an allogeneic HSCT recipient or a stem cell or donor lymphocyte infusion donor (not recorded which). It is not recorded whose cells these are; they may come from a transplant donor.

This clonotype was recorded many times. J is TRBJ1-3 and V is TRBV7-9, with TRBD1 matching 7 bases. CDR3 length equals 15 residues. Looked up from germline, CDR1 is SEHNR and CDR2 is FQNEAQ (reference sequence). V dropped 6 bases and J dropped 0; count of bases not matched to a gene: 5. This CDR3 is CASRKTGYSGNTIYF. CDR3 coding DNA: TGTGCCAGCAGAAAGACAGGGTACTCTGGAAACACCATATATTTT.

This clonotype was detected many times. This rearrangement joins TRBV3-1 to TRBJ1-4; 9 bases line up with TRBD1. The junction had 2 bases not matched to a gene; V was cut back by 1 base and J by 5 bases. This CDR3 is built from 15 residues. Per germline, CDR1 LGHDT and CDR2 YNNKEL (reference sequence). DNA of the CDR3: TGTGCCAGCAGCCAAGGGGGACAGGGAAATGAAAAACTGTTTTTT. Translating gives CASSQGGQGNEKLFF. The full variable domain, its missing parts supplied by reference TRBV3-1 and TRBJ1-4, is DTAVSQTPKYLVTQMGNDKSIKCEQNLGHDTMYWYKQDSKKFLKIMFSYNNKELIINETVPNRFSPKSPDKAHLNLHINSLELGDSAVYFCASSQGGQGNEKLFFGSGTQLSVL.

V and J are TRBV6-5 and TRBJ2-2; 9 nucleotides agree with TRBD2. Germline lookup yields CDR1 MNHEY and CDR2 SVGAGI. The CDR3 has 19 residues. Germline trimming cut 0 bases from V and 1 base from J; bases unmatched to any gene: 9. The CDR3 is CASSYSVLAGVKNTGELFF. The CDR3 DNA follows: TGTGCCAGCAGTTACTCCGTTTTAGCGGGAGTGAAGAACACCGGGGAGCTGTTTTTT.

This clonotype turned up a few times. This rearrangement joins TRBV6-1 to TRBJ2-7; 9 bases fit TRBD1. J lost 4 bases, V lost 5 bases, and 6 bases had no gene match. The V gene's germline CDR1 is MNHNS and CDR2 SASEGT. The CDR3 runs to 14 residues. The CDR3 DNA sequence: TGTGCCAGCAGTCCTCGGGACAGGGAATACGAGCAGTACTTC. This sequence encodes CASSPRDREYEQYF.

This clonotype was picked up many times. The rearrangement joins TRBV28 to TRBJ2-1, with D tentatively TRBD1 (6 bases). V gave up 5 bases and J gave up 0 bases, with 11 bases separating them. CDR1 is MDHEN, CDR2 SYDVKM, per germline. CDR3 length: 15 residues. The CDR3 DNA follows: TGTGCCAGCAGTGCGACAGGCAGCTCCTACAATGAGCAGTTCTTC. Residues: CASSATGSSYNEQFF.

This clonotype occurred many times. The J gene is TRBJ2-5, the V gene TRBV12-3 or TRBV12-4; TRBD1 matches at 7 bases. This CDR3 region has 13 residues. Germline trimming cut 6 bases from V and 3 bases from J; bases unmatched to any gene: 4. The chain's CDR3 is CASSRQGKETQYF. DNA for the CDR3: TGTGCCAGCAGCCGACAGGGTAAAGAGACCCAGTACTTC.

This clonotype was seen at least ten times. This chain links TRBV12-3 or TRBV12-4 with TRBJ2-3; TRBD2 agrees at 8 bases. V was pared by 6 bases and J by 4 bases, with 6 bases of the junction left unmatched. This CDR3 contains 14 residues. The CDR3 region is CASRLSGSADTQYF. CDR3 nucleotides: TGTGCCAGCAGGTTAAGCGGGAGCGCAGATACGCAGTATTTT.

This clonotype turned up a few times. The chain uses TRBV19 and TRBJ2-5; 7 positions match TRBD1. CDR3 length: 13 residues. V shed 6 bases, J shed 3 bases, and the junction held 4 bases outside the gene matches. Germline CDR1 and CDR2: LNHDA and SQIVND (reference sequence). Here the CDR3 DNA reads TGTGCCAGTAGCAGGGGGTCCAAAGAGACCCAGTACTTC. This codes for CASSRGSKETQYF.

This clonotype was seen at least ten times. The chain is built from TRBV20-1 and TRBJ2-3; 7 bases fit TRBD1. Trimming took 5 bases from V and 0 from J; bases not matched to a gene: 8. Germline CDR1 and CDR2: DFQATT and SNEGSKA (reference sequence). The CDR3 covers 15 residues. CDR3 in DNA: TGCAGTGCTGGGAGACAGGGTAGGAGCACAGATACGCAGTATTTT. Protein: CSAGRQGRSTDTQYF.

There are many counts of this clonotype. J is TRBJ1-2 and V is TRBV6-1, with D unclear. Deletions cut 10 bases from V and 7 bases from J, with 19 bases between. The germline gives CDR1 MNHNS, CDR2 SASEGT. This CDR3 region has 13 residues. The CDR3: CATRHPRLVGYTF. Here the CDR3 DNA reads TGTGCCACCCGACACCCCCGGCTAGTTGGCTACACCTTC.

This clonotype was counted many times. The CDR3 nucleotides read TGTGCCAGCAGCCTTATGGGGGTGAGGTACGAGCAGTACTTC. Its translation is CASSLMGVRYEQYF. The chain couples TRBV7-2 to TRBJ2-7; D tentatively reads TRBD1 or TRBD2 (5 bases each). Germline V lookup: CDR1 SGHTA, CDR2 FQGNSA. V dropped 5 bases and J dropped 4 bases, with 15 bases sitting between them. This CDR3 contains 14 residues.

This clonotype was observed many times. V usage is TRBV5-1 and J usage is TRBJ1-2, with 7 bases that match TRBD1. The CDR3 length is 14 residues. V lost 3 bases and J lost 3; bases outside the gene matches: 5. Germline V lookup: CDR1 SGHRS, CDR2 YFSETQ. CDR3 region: CASSSAQGDYGYTF. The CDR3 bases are TGCGCCAGCAGCTCCGCCCAGGGGGACTATGGCTACACCTTC.

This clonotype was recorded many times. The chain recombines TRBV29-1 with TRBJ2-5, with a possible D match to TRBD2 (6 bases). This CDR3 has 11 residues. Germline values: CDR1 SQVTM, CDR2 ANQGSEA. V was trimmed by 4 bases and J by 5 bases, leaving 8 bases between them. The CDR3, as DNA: TGCAGCGTTGGGGGGAGGGAGACCCAGTACTTC. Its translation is CSVGGRETQYF.